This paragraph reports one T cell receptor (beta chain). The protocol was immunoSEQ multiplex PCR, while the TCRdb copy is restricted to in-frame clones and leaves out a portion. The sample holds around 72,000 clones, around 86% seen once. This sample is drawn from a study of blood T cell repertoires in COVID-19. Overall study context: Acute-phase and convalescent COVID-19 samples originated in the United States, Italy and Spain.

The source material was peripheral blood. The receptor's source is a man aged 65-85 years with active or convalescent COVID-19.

As DNA, the CDR3 is TGTGCCTGGAGTGCGCCGGGACTCCCCAATCAGCCCCAGCATTTT. It translates to CAWSAPGLPNQPQHF. The rearrangement links TRBV30 to TRBJ1-5; D is possibly TRBD1 (5 bases). Germline V gene lookup returns CDR1 GTSNPN and CDR2 SVGIG (reference sequence). CDR3 size: 15 residues. Trimming removed 1 base at V and 3 bases at J, with 13 bases between.